Presented here are 16 T cell receptor beta chains from one specimen sequenced in a study of blood T cell repertoires in COVID-19. Here immunoSEQ multiplex PCR was the method, and the copy in TCRdb shows in-frame clones only, minus some. Counted here are about 220,000 clones, roughly 80% occurring once; the ten biggest clones make up about 7%. Material: peripheral blood. These receptors all stem from a woman in her seventies with acute or convalescent COVID-19.

This clone was found a few times. The rearrangement uses TRBV7-9 and TRBJ2-7, with 8 bases matching TRBD1. Unmatched junction bases numbered 6, after V lost 5 bases and J lost 3 bases. Germline V lookup: CDR1 SEHNR, CDR2 FQNEAQ (reference sequence). The CDR3 runs to 14 residues. CDR3 sequence: CASSQPGQGYEQYF. The CDR3 DNA reads TGTGCCAGCAGCCAACCAGGACAGGGCTACGAGCAGTACTTC.

The rearrangement links TRBV24-1 to TRBJ1-2; TRBD1 agrees at 10 bases. After removal of 4 bases from V and 1 base from J, the junction contained 2 bases not matched to a gene. The germline CDR1 and CDR2 sequences are KGHDR and SFDVKD. CDR3 length: 15 residues. The DNA of the CDR3 is TGTGCCACCAGTGACCGGGACAGGGGTAACTATGGCTACACCTTC. It yields the protein CATSDRDRGNYGYTF.

A few counts support this clone. V gene TRBV5-1 combines with J gene TRBJ1-2, with D maybe TRBD1 (5 bases). CDR1 and CDR2 from the germline V gene are SGHRS and YFSETQ. This CDR3 contains 15 residues. V was shortened by 0 bases and J by 6 bases, with 15 bases between the two germline ends. CDR3 coding DNA: TGCGCCAGCAGCTTGGCCCGTGAAGGGGCTGATGGCTACACCTTC. This gives the protein CASSLAREGADGYTF.

The chain employs TRBV6-2 or TRBV6-3 and TRBJ1-5; 10 nucleotides align to TRBD1. Per the germline V gene, CDR1 is MNHEY and CDR2 is SVGEGT. The V segment lost 5 bases and the J segment 8 bases; nucleotides outside the gene matches: 6. The CDR3 loop spans 14 amino acids. For the CDR3, the DNA is TGTGCCAGCAGTACGACAGGGGGCGCGGAGCCCCAGCATTTT. Translated, it gives CASSTTGGAEPQHF.

V usage is TRBV9 and J usage is TRBJ2-2; 9 bases agree with TRBD1. V shed 2 bases and J 2 bases; nucleotides not matched to a gene: 1. The CDR3 is 15 residues long. Germline values: CDR1 SGDLS, CDR2 YYNGEE. The CDR3 here is CASSVTGGNTGELFF. CDR3 sequence (DNA): TGTGCCAGCAGCGTGACAGGGGGAAACACCGGGGAGCTGTTTTTT.

The chain couples TRBV5-1 to TRBJ1-2, with unresolved D. The ends were cut back, 6 bases at V and 8 bases at J, with 17 bases in the middle. Germline V gene data show CDR1 as SGHRS and CDR2 as YFSETQ. This CDR3 region has 13 residues. Written as DNA, the CDR3 is TGCGCCAGCAACCAGGTGAACGGGGAGGGCTACACCTTC. This translates into CASNQVNGEGYTF.

V and J are TRBV5-6 and TRBJ2-7, with D perhaps matching TRBD1 (6 bases). The CDR3 has 11 residues. Germline CDR1 and CDR2: SGHDT and YYEEEE. With 3 bases removed from V and 7 bases from J, the gap between germline ends came to 8 bases. The chain's CDR3 is CASSWDTEQYF. The CDR3, as DNA: TGTGCCAGCAGCTGGGACACTGAGCAGTACTTC.

This rearrangement joins TRBV5-6 to TRBJ2-7; 9 bases align to TRBD1. The germline gives CDR1 SGHDT, CDR2 YYEEEE. Unmatched junction bases numbered 5, after V lost 5 bases and J lost 5 bases. This CDR3 spans 13 amino acids. The CDR3 region has the DNA TGTGCCAGCAGACTGGGACAGGGCCACGAGCAGTACTTC. Translating it yields CASRLGQGHEQYF.

This clone was detected a few times. V is TRBV3-1 (or the pseudogene TRBV3-2) and J is TRBJ1-2, with D possibly being TRBD1 (6 bases). The length of the CDR3 is 15 residues. V lost 1 base to trimming and J lost 5 bases, with 14 bases between them. The germline V gene has CDR1 LGHDT and CDR2 YNNKEL (reference sequence). CDR3 in amino acids: CASSQANEGHYGYTF. The CDR3 bases are TGTGCCAGCAGCCAAGCAAACGAGGGACATTATGGCTACACCTTC.

A remark on this clone: The junction shows a germline mismatch at one end, possibly a read error. The chain carries TRBV7-9 and TRBJ1-1; maybe TRBD1 (6 bases). The CDR3 is made up of 14 amino acids. CDR1 is SEHNR and CDR2 is FQNEAQ in the germline V gene (reference sequence). The DNA for the CDR3 is TGTGCCAGCAGCTCAGACAGGTTGAAGACTGAAGCTTTCTTT. It translates to CASSSDRLKTEAFF. Full variable domain (missing parts from reference TRBV7-9 and TRBJ1-1): DTGVSQNPRHKITKRGQNVTFRCDPISEHNRLYWYRQTLGQGPEFLTYFQNEAQLEKSRLLSDRFSAERPKGSFSTLEIQRTEQGDSAMYLCASSSDRLKTEAFFGQGTRLTVV.

The J gene is TRBJ2-3, the V gene TRBV7-6; 13 bases are a match to TRBD2. CDR1 and CDR2 from the germline V gene are SGHVS and FNYEAQ. The CDR3 length is 17 residues. Trimming took 5 bases from V and 1 from J; bases not matched to a gene: 6. The CDR3 sequence: CASSRRLAGGGTDTQYF. As DNA, the CDR3 is TGTGCCAGCAGCCGCAGACTAGCGGGGGGAGGCACAGATACGCAGTATTTT. Variable domain in full (rest from reference TRBV7-6 and TRBJ2-3): GAGVSQSPRYKVTKRGQDVALRCDPISGHVSLYWYRQALGQGPEFLTYFNYEAQQDKSGLPNDRFSAERPEGSISTLTIQRTEQRDSAMYRCASSRRLAGGGTDTQYFGPGTRLTVL.

This rearrangement joins TRBV24-1 to TRBJ2-3, with TRBD1 identical over 8 bases. Germline V lookup: CDR1 KGHDR, CDR2 SFDVKD. Trimming removed 5 bases from V and 3 bases from J; junction bases left unmatched: 9. This CDR3 is built from 16 residues. CDR3 bases: TGTGCCACCAGTGGGACAGGGAATCCAGGTACAGATACGCAGTATTTT. Encoded protein: CATSGTGNPGTDTQYF.

This clone occurred a few times. V usage is TRBV5-5 and J usage is TRBJ1-6; possibly TRBD1 for D (5 bases). Germline values: CDR1 SGHKS, CDR2 YYEKEE (reference sequence). Trimming took off 1 base at V and 0 bases at J, with 20 bases between the two ends. The CDR3 is 20 residues long. The CDR3 nucleotides are TGTGCCAGCAGCTTGTCGGGACGCGGGGGAATCAGCTCCTATAATTCACCCCTCCACTTT. It yields the protein CASSLSGRGGISSYNSPLHF.

The chain recombines TRBV4-2 with TRBJ1-2; D gene unclear. Germline CDR1 and CDR2: LGHNA and YNFKEQ. The CDR3 is 12 amino acids. Trimming removed 1 base from V and 5 bases from J, with 5 bases in between. The CDR3 loop is CASSQAEYGYTF. The DNA of the CDR3 is TGTGCCAGCAGCCAAGCCGAGTATGGCTACACCTTC.

V is TRBV11-2 and J is TRBJ2-7; 7 bases are a match to TRBD1. J gave up 0 bases and V 3 bases, and 5 bases lay outside the gene matches. The CDR3 consists of 15 residues. Germline V gene sequence: CDR1 SGHAT, CDR2 FQNNGV. The CDR3 loop reads CASSFMGQSSYEQYF. As DNA, the CDR3 is TGTGCCAGCAGCTTTATGGGACAGAGCTCCTACGAGCAGTACTTC.

The rearrangement joins TRBV6-2 or TRBV6-3 to TRBJ1-5; D gene uncertain. Germline V lookup: CDR1 MNHEY, CDR2 SVGEGT. The CDR3 contains 13 residues. The V end lost 0 bases, the J end lost 5 bases, and 5 bases lay between the germline ends. This chain's CDR3 is CASSYSIDQPQHF. The CDR3 DNA follows: TGTGCCAGCAGTTACTCGATAGATCAGCCCCAGCATTTT.